This TCR beta chain came from a study of blood T cell repertoires in COVID-19 (dated by TCRdb to the early 2020s). Study-wide context: Collaborator samples came from the United States, Italy and Spain and covered acute and convalescent phases of COVID-19. The material from the prospective study consisted of cDNA or gDNA derived from T cells, B-cell-depleted T cells, or PBMCs. Subjects who had been exposed to COVID-19, were actively infected with it, or had recovered from it provided the deeply sampled blood TCRbeta repertoires that made up the dataset. The repertoires were released in a freely available public database meant as a resource for research on the immune response to SARS-CoV-2. The samples were drawn from the first 160 participants of the ongoing ImmuneRACE study and from 950 to 1,500 subjects provided by 6 global collaborators. Nearly every sample came with metadata listing a de-identified subject ID, COVID-19 status, age in years and sex. HLA class I and class II types, where available, came from metadata supplied by the sample provider rather than from assay-based typing.

The immunoSEQ Assay, a bias-controlled multiplex PCR, was used to amplify TCRbeta CDR3 regions from genomic DNA. Per the source publication's procedure: Nucleated cell counts per sample were estimated from amplification of reference gene primers within the assay. Sequence reads were collapsed and filtered to measure the absolute abundance of every unique TCRbeta CDR3 rearrangement. For each sample, productive Simpson clonality was calculated as the square root of Simpson's diversity index across productive rearrangements. TCRdb took this table from immuneACCESS and kept in-frame rearrangements with V and J called. Such tables lack part of the clones; where checked against another copy, unresolved V genes explain under half of the gap, and the rest is unexplained. V, J and clone size are taken as reported in that table, and D and trimming were inferred from the DNA itself. Present in this sample are 400,000 to 550,000 clones, roughly 91% of which were seen just once. The ten largest clones add up to approximately 4.5% of the sample.

The CDR3 covers 15 residues, taking in both the cysteine and the phenylalanine. Only CDR3 DNA remains: 45 bases, in frame from the first base. CDR1 MNHEY and CDR2 SVGAGI are derived from the germline V gene. V and J are trimmed by 4 bases and 2 bases, and the gene matches miss 8 bases of the junction. What the work shows at the level of the full study, not this receptor alone: Clinical and demographic metadata were provided uncurated, with the amount varying by source and participant.

Concerning this clone: This receptor's antigen is unknown. Base qualities were left out, and no much larger clone turns up one base away.

The collaborating institutions used their own protocols to collect whole blood in K2EDTA tubes. Collaborator samples were shipped for TCRbeta analysis as frozen whole blood, isolated PBMCs, or DNA extracted from either sample type. This clonotype was obtained from a young woman with acute or convalescent COVID-19. The rearranged segments are TRBV6-5 and TRBJ2-7, with 7 bases aligning to TRBD2. The sequenced sample consisted of peripheral blood. The DNA sequence is as follows: TGTGCCAGCAGTTCCGCTAGCGGAGACACCTACGAGCAGTACTTC. This sequence encodes CASSSASGDTYEQYF.